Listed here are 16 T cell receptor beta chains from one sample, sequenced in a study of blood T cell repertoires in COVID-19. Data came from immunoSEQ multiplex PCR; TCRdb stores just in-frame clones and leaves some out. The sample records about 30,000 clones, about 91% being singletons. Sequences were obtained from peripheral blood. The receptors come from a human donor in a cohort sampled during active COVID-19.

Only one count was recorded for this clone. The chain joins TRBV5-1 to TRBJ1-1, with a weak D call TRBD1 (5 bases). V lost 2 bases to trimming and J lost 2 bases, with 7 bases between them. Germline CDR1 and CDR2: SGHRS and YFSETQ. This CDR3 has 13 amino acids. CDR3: CASSLTGNTEAFF. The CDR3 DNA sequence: TGCGCCAGCAGCTTAACAGGAAACACTGAAGCTTTCTTT.

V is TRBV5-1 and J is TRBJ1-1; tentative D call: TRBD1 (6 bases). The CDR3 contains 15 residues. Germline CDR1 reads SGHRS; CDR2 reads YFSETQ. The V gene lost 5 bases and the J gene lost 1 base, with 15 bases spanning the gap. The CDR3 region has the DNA TGCGCCAGCAGACTCGGACAGACTAAGAACACTGAAGCTTTCTTT. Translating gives CASRLGQTKNTEAFF.

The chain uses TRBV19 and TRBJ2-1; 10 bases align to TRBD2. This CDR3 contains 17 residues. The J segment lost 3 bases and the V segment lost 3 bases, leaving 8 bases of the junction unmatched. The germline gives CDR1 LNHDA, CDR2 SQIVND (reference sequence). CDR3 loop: CASSIIPSSGGYNEQFF. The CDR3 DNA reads TGTGCCAGTAGTATTATCCCGTCTAGCGGGGGCTACAATGAGCAGTTCTTC.

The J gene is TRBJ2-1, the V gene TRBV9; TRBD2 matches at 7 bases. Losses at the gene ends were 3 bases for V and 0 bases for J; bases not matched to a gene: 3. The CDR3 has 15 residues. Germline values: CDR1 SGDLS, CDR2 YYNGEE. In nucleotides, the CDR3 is TGTGCCAGCAGCGCAGCGGGGAGCTCCTACAATGAGCAGTTCTTC. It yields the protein CASSAAGSSYNEQFF.

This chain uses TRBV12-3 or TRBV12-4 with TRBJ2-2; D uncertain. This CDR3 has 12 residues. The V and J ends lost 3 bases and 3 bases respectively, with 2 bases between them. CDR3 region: CASSFDTGELFF. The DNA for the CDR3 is TGTGCCAGCAGTTTCGACACCGGGGAGCTGTTTTTT.

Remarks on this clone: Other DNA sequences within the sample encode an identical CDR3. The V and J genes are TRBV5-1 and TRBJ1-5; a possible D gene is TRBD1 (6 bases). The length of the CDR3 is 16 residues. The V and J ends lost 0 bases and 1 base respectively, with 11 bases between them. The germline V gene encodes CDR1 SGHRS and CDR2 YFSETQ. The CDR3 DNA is TGCGCCAGCAGCTTGGAGCCACAGGGCAGCAATCAGCCCCAGCATTTT. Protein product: CASSLEPQGSNQPQHF.

This CDR3 reads CATYNQGGQYTGELFF. The CDR3 DNA reads as TGTGCCACCTACAATCAGGGGGGACAGTACACCGGGGAGCTGTTTTTT. The chain has TRBV24-1 and TRBJ2-2; the D gene is possibly TRBD1 (7 bases). Germline V gives CDR1 KGHDR, CDR2 SFDVKD. This CDR3 contains 16 residues. V dropped 9 bases and J dropped 3 bases, with 19 bases sitting between them.

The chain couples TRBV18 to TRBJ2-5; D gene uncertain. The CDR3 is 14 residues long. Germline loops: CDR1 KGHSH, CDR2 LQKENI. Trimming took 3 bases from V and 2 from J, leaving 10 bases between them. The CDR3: CASSPDWQQETQYF. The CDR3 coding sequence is TGTGCCAGCTCACCCGACTGGCAACAAGAGACCCAGTACTTC.

The CDR3 DNA sequence: TGTGCCAGTAGTCCAACAGCGGGGCCCTACGAGCAGTACTTC. It encodes CASSPTAGPYEQYF. The chain employs TRBV19 and TRBJ2-7, with 7 positions matching TRBD2. From germline, CDR1 is LNHDA and CDR2 SQIVND (reference sequence). The V gene end was trimmed by 5 bases and the J gene end by 2 bases; junction bases not matched to a gene: 6. The CDR3 has 14 amino acids.

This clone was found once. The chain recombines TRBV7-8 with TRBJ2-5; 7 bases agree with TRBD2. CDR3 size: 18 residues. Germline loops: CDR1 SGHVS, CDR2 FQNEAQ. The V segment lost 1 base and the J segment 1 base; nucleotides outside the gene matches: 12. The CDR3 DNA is TGTGCCAGCAGCTTAGGGGTTGGGCCTAGCGGTTCCCAAGAGACCCAGTACTTC. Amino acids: CASSLGVGPSGSQETQYF. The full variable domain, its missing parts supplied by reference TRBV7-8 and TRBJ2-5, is GAGVSQSPRYKVAKRGQDVALRCDPISGHVSLFWYQQALGQGPEFLTYFQNEAQLDKSGLPSDRFFAERPEGSVSTLKIQRTQQEDSAVYLCASSLGVGPSGSQETQYFGPGTRLLVL.

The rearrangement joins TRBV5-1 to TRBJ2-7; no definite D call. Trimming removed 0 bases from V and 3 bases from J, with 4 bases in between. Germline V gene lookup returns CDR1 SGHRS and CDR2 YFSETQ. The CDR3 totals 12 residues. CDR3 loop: CASSLDIYEQYF. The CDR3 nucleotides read TGCGCCAGCAGCTTGGATATCTACGAGCAGTACTTC.

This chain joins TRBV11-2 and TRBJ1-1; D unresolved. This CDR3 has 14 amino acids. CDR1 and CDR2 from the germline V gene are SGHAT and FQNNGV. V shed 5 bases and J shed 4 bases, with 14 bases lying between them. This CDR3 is CASSLSGRGTEAFF. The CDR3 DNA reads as TGTGCCAGCAGCCTCTCGGGCCGGGGCACTGAAGCTTTCTTT.

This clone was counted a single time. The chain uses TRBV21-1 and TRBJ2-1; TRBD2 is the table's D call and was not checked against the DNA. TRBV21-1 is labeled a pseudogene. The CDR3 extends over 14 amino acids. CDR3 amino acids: CASSGLAGAPGQFF. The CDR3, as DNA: TGTGCCAGCAGTGGACTAGCGGGGGCCCCCGGGCAGTTCTTC.

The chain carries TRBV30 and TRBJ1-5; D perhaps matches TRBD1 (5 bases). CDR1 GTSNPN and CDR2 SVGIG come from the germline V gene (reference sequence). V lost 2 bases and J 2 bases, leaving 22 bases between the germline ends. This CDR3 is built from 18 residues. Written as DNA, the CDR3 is TGTGCCTGGAGTACGGGGGTCTTGAGTCCCCGAGGCAATCAGCCCCAGCATTTT. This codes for CAWSTGVLSPRGNQPQHF.

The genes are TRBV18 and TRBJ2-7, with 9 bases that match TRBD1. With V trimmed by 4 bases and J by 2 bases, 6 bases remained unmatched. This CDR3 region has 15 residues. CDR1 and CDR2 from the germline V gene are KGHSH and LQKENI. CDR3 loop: CASSLGTGLPYEQYF. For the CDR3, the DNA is TGTGCCAGCTCACTCGGGACAGGGCTACCCTACGAGCAGTACTTC.

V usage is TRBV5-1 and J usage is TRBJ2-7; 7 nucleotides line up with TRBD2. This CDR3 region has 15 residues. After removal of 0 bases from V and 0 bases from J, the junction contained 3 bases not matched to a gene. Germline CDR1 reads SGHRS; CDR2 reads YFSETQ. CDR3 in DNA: TGCGCCAGCAGCTTGGCGGGGGGAGTCTCCTACGAGCAGTACTTC. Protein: CASSLAGGVSYEQYF.